These 25 T cell receptor beta chains were sequenced from one sample in a study of Graves' ophthalmopathy and Graves' hyperthyroidism. Investigators amplified TCR beta CDR3 regions from RNA transcripts. Amplification began with first-round RT-PCR using HTBI primers, then second-round multiplex PCR was performed. One entry per CDR3 protein, called by TCRdb with MiXCR from the multiplex PCR reads. Of a few hundred thousand distinct CDR3 sequences listed, roughly 16% are singletons. The specimen was peripheral blood. Every receptor here comes from an adult man with Graves' ophthalmopathy.

This clonotype was recorded at least ten times. The chain combines TRBV29-1 with TRBJ1-5; 10 bases agree with TRBD1. V lost 7 bases to trimming and J lost 5 bases; unmatched junction nucleotides: 2. The CDR3 is made up of 12 amino acids. CDR1 is SQVTM, CDR2 ANQGSEA, per germline. CDR3 in DNA: TGCAGCGCAGGGACAGGGGATCAGCCCCAGCATTTT. Translated, it gives CSAGTGDQPQHF.

At least ten counts were recorded for this clonotype. The rearrangement joins TRBV11-2 to TRBJ1-2; D unresolved. The CDR3 covers 16 residues. Germline V lookup: CDR1 SGHAT, CDR2 FQNNGV. V was trimmed by 2 bases and J by 4 bases, leaving 17 bases between them. The CDR3 bases are TGTGCCAGCAGCTTATATGATGGCCAAGCAGGCTATGGCTACACCTTC. It translates to CASSLYDGQAGYGYTF.

This clonotype was counted many times. The rearrangement uses TRBV7-9 and TRBJ1-2, with D possibly TRBD1 on 5 matching bases. The CDR3 covers 12 residues. Trimming stripped 5 bases from V and 6 bases from J, with 10 bases between. Germline CDR1 SEHNR, CDR2 FQNEAQ (reference sequence). CDR3 nucleotide sequence: TGTGCCAGCAGCGGGGGGGACCATGGCTACACCTTC. This codes for CASSGGDHGYTF.

This clonotype was seen ten or more times. The genes are TRBV20-1 and TRBJ1-2; D is unclear. This CDR3 is 15 amino acids long. The ends were cut back, 0 bases at V and 4 bases at J, with 15 bases in the middle. Germline lookup yields CDR1 DFQATT and CDR2 SNEGSKA (reference sequence). CDR3 sequence: CSARDLATRGYGYTF. The DNA for the CDR3 is TGCAGTGCTAGAGATCTAGCAACCCGCGGCTATGGCTACACCTTC.

V gene TRBV15 combines with J gene TRBJ2-7; D unclear. Germline V gives CDR1 LNHNV, CDR2 YYDKDF (reference sequence). Trimming removed 1 base at V and 6 bases at J, with 4 bases between. This CDR3 is 11 amino acids long. For the CDR3, the DNA is TGTGCCACCAGCAGAGGGTCCGAGCAGTACTTC. Translating it yields CATSRGSEQYF.

A remark on this clonotype: This CDR3 fails to terminate in the conserved phenylalanine or tryptophan, so it likely reflects a read error. The chain is built from TRBV20-1 and TRBJ2-7; TRBD2 matches at 11 bases. V trimming: 3 bases; J trimming: 1 base; junction bases outside the gene matches: 2. Per germline, CDR1 DFQATT and CDR2 SNEGSKA (reference sequence). This CDR3 comprises 14 residues. For the CDR3, the DNA is TGCAGTGCTAGGGGACTAGCGGCTTCCTACGAGCAGTACTCC. As protein: CSARGLAASYEQYS.

This clonotype was found many times. This chain links TRBV12-3 or TRBV12-4 with TRBJ1-1, with unresolved D. CDR3 length equals 14 residues. Trimming pared 5 bases from V and 6 bases from J, leaving 16 bases between. The CDR3 region is CASSKSRMRAEAFF. CDR3 bases: TGTGCCAGCAGTAAGTCCAGAATGCGCGCTGAAGCTTTCTTT.

The chain combines TRBV28 with TRBJ2-5, with a tentative D call TRBD1 (6 bases). The CDR3 contains 13 residues. The germline CDR1 and CDR2 sequences are MDHEN and SYDVKM. The ends were cut back, 6 bases at V and 4 bases at J, with 12 bases in the middle. This CDR3 is CASSRTGTETQYF. The DNA for the CDR3 is TGTGCCAGCAGCCGTACAGGGACAGAGACCCAGTACTTC.

This clonotype came up many times. In nucleotides, the CDR3 is TGCAGTGCCCAACGAGGACAGAAGACGAGGTACGAGCAGTACTTC. Amino acids: CSAQRGQKTRYEQYF. The rearrangement links TRBV20-1 to TRBJ2-7; D is perhaps TRBD1 (6 bases). This CDR3 has 15 amino acids. Germline V gene lookup returns CDR1 DFQATT and CDR2 SNEGSKA (reference sequence). V was shortened by 6 bases and J by 4 bases, with 22 bases between the two germline ends.

This clonotype was observed at least ten times. The rearrangement joins TRBV3-1 to TRBJ1-2; maybe TRBD1 (5 bases). This CDR3 has 15 amino acids. Between the trimmed V and J ends, which lost 5 bases and 8 bases, there was a span of 21 bases. Germline V gene sequence: CDR1 LGHDT, CDR2 YNNKEL (reference sequence). CDR3 sequence reads: CASSSYNELGDGYTF. CDR3 nucleotides: TGTGCCAGCAGCTCATACAATGAATTAGGGGACGGCTACACCTTC.

This clonotype was detected only once. CDR3 amino acids: CASISQTQETQYF. The CDR3 DNA is TGTGCCAGCATTTCTCAGACCCAAGAGACCCAGTACTTC. The chain carries TRBV2 and TRBJ2-5; D is ambiguous. The CDR3 spans 13 residues. The V and J ends lost 7 bases and 1 base respectively, with 10 bases between them. CDR1 and CDR2 (germline): SNHLY, FYNNEI.

This clonotype was seen repeatedly, ten times or more. This rearrangement joins TRBV20-1 to TRBJ1-1; the D is unclear. The germline CDR1 and CDR2 sequences are DFQATT and SNEGSKA (reference sequence). CDR3 length equals 12 residues. V was shortened by 3 bases and J by 0 bases, with 5 bases between the two germline ends. The CDR3 nucleotides read TGCAGTGCTAGTCGGCTGAACACTGAAGCTTTCTTT. This codes for CSASRLNTEAFF.

This clonotype was picked up many times. This chain uses TRBV11-2 with TRBJ2-5; TRBD1 is a possible D gene (6 bases). The ends were cut back, 4 bases at V and 0 bases at J, with 15 bases in the middle. Germline CDR1 reads SGHAT; CDR2 reads FQNNGV. The CDR3 runs to 16 residues. The CDR3 bases are TGTGCCAGCAGCTCCCACAGGGAGAGGAACCAAGAGACCCAGTACTTC. Protein product: CASSSHRERNQETQYF.

In its sample, this clonotype was seen many times. This chain uses TRBV10-3 with TRBJ2-5; 10 bases match TRBD2. The V gene's germline CDR1 is ENHRY and CDR2 SYGVKD. The CDR3 extends over 17 amino acids. The junction had 7 bases not matched to a gene; V was cut back by 1 base and J by 2 bases. The CDR3 DNA reads TGTGCCATCAGTGAGTTCACTAGCGGGACTATGCAAGAGACCCAGTACTTC. Protein: CAISEFTSGTMQETQYF.

The chain uses TRBV6-1 and TRBJ1-1; D gene uncertain. Germline V gene lookup returns CDR1 MNHNS and CDR2 SASEGT. Trimming cost V 3 bases and J 4 bases, with 9 bases left between them. The CDR3 contains 13 residues. This CDR3 is CASSDWPGTEAFF. CDR3 bases: TGTGCCAGCAGTGACTGGCCGGGCACTGAAGCTTTCTTT.

V is TRBV19 and J is TRBJ1-2, with D hard to call. The CDR3 is 13 residues long. Germline V gene lookup returns CDR1 LNHDA and CDR2 SQIVND (reference sequence). The germline V and J ends were trimmed by 7 bases and 1 base, with 10 bases remaining between them. CDR3 nucleotide sequence: TGTGCCAGTACCTATACCAGTAACTATGGCTACACCTTC. It yields the protein CASTYTSNYGYTF.

This clonotype has a count of ten or more. The genes are TRBV29-1 and TRBJ1-2, with TRBD1 matching 8 bases. The CDR3 sequence is 11 residues long. The V and J ends lost 4 bases and 7 bases, in that order; junction bases with no gene match: 2. Looked up from germline, CDR1 is SQVTM and CDR2 is ANQGSEA. For the CDR3, the DNA is TGCAGCGTTGTCACAGGGGGTGGCTACACCTTC. Translated: CSVVTGGGYTF.

This chain links TRBV7-9 with TRBJ2-7; 12 bases are shared with TRBD2. This CDR3 is 15 amino acids long. Germline-derived CDR1 and CDR2 are SEHNR and FQNEAQ (reference sequence). The ends lost 5 bases at V and 3 bases at J; junction bases unmatched: 5. The chain's CDR3 is CASSRGLAGNYEQYF. DNA for the CDR3: TGTGCCAGCAGCCGCGGACTAGCGGGGAACTACGAGCAGTACTTC. The complete variable domain, with remaining parts taken from reference TRBV7-9 and TRBJ2-7, reads DTGVSQNPRHKITKRGQNVTFRCDPISEHNRLYWYRQTLGQGPEFLTYFQNEAQLEKSRLLSDRFSAERPKGSFSTLEIQRTEQGDSAMYLCASSRGLAGNYEQYFGPGTRLTVT.

This clonotype came up many times. V gene TRBV28 combines with J gene TRBJ2-3; D gene uncertain. From germline, CDR1 is MDHEN and CDR2 SYDVKM. Trimming removed 4 bases at V and 2 bases at J, with 7 bases between. This CDR3 spans 13 amino acids. DNA for the CDR3: TGTGCCAGCAGTTCCTCGTCCACAGATACGCAGTATTTT. It specifies CASSSSSTDTQYF.

This clonotype came up many times. The V gene is TRBV20-1, the J gene TRBJ1-1; D possibly corresponds to TRBD1 (5 bases). The CDR3 length is 14 residues. The germline V and J ends were trimmed by 1 base and 0 bases, with 9 bases remaining between them. Germline V CDR1 and CDR2: DFQATT, SNEGSKA (reference sequence). CDR3 protein: CSARARQLNTEAFF. The DNA for the CDR3 is TGCAGTGCTAGAGCTCGACAGCTGAACACTGAAGCTTTCTTT.

This clonotype was found many times. Relative to the germline gene, one junction end is altered; a read error may explain this. The chain uses TRBV2 and TRBJ1-5, with D perhaps matching TRBD1 (5 bases). The germline CDR1 and CDR2 sequences are SNHLY and FYNNEI. CDR3 length: 16 residues. The CDR3 loop reads CASSGLAGISNQPRHF. The CDR3 DNA follows: TGTGCCAGCAGTGGTTTAGCAGGGATAAGCAATCAGCCCCGGCATTTT.

In this sample, this clonotype turned up many times. The chain couples TRBV2 to TRBJ2-5; the D call may be TRBD1 or TRBD2 (5 bases each). CDR3 length: 12 residues. V was clipped by 11 bases and J by 6 bases, with 16 bases between them. CDR1 is SNHLY, CDR2 FYNNEI, per germline. The CDR3 here is CAGLGTAKTQYF. In DNA form, the CDR3 reads TGTGCCGGCCTAGGGACGGCCAAGACCCAGTACTTC.

This clonotype was counted ten times or more. The chain is built from TRBV6-2 or TRBV6-3 and TRBJ2-5; no definite D call. This CDR3 spans 16 amino acids. With 4 bases removed from V and 4 bases from J, the gap between germline ends came to 19 bases. Germline CDR1 and CDR2: MNHEY and SVGEGT. The CDR3 loop is CASSSIRTGARETQYF. The CDR3 DNA follows: TGTGCCAGCAGTTCCATAAGGACGGGCGCCCGAGAGACCCAGTACTTC.

This clonotype was found many times. The gene calls are TRBV10-3 and TRBJ2-5; perhaps TRBD2 as D (5 bases). Trimming took 0 bases from V and 1 from J, leaving 15 bases between them. This CDR3 is 17 amino acids long. Germline CDR1 ENHRY, CDR2 SYGVKD. The CDR3 is CAISESYVTKLQETQYF. In DNA form, the CDR3 reads TGTGCCATCAGTGAGTCGTATGTGACTAAGCTCCAAGAGACCCAGTACTTC.

In its sample, this clonotype was seen many times. The chain couples TRBV19 to TRBJ1-1; no definite D call. V gave up 3 bases and J gave up 1 base, with 9 bases separating them. CDR3 length: 14 residues. From germline, CDR1 is LNHDA and CDR2 SQIVND (reference sequence). CDR3 bases: TGTGCCAGTAGTATTCTTCCAGGGAACACTGAAGCTTTCTTT. Translated: CASSILPGNTEAFF.